The rows below give T cell receptor beta chains drawn from one sample of a study of T-cell reconstitution after alpha-beta-depleted transplantation in children. TCRdb processed the PCR reads anew with MiXCR; each CDR3 protein has one entry. The sample holds a few hundred thousand distinct CDR3 sequences, nearly 10% seen once. The sample here was PBMCs from the stem cell graft donor, taken from the stem cell graft. The receptors derive from a human donor who donated a stem cell graft to a child with SCID. Both conserved end residues are part of each CDR3. Fields, in order: clone size, V gene, J gene, D gene, CDR3 protein, CDR3 DNA. The D gene is left open where the match is weak. Some rows mark clone size as missing; the rest say once, few, many or name a class of expanded clone.

few	TRBV12-3/TRBV12-4	TRBJ2-2	TRBD1	CASSFGTEGRELFF	TGTGCCAGCAGTTTCGGGACAGAAGGCCGGGAGCTGTTTTTT
few	TRBV5-5	TRBJ1-4	NA	CASSSQGASYEKLFF	TGTGCCAGCAGCTCCCAGGGTGCCTCGTATGAAAAACTGTTTTTT
NA	TRBV5-1	TRBJ2-7	TRBD1	CASSLGDRVDEQYF	TGCGCCAGCAGCTTGGGGGACAGAGTCGACGAGCAGTACTTC
NA	TRBV7-2	TRBJ2-7	NA	CASSLDWGSRNYEQYF	TGTGCCAGCAGCTTAGATTGGGGGAGTCGTAACTACGAGCAGTACTTC
few	TRBV9	TRBJ2-7	NA	CASSSTASATYEQYF	TGTGCCAGCAGCTCCACAGCCTCCGCAACCTACGAGCAGTACTTC
few	TRBV2	TRBJ2-4	NA	CASSEWGSLAYIQYF	TGTGCCAGCAGTGAGTGGGGATCCTTAGCTTACATTCAGTACTTC
few	TRBV5-1	TRBJ2-5	NA	CASNRVANQETQYF	TGCGCCAGCAACCGAGTCGCAAATCAAGAGACCCAGTACTTC
NA	TRBV7-9	TRBJ1-1	NA	CASSIPGVEGTEAFF	TGTGCCAGCAGCATACCAGGGGTGGAGGGCACTGAAGCTTTCTTT
few	TRBV2	TRBJ2-1	NA	CASSESRVWDNEQFF	TGTGCCAGCAGTGAAAGCAGGGTCTGGGACAATGAGCAGTTCTTC
many	TRBV25-1	TRBJ2-3	NA	CASSDSGRTDTQYF	TGTGCCAGCAGTGATAGCGGCCGCACAGATACGCAGTATTTT
few	TRBV25-1	TRBJ1-1	NA	CASAGITEAFF	TGTGCCAGCGCAGGGATCACTGAAGCTTTCTTT